This entry features one T cell receptor beta chain sequence. This specimen comes from a study of blood T cell repertoires in COVID-19. Across the study: COVID-19 samples from acute and convalescent phases originated in the United States, Italy and Spain. Sources were T cells, B-cell-depleted T cells, or PBMCs; the material itself was cDNA or gDNA.

Germline lookup yields CDR1 MDHEN and CDR2 SYDVKM. The V and J ends lost 9 bases and 0 bases respectively, with 18 bases between them. This CDR3 has 17 amino acids. Authors' data handling: Estimated nucleated cell counts came from reference gene primer amplification. Using immunoSEQ multiplex PCR, the repertoire was profiled, and TCRdb retains in-frame clones only, with some absent. V and J calls and clone size are given by that table; D and trimming were obtained from the DNA. The profile shows approximately 240,000 clones, about 80% of them singletons. This TCR was sampled from a woman at least 80 years old with active or convalescent COVID-19. The sequenced material came from peripheral blood. The V and J genes are TRBV28 and TRBJ1-6, with TRBD1 as a possible D gene (5 bases). CDR3 DNA sequence: TGTGCCAGTGCGGGGGGGGAAGCGAGCTCCTATAATTCACCCCTCCACTTT. This sequence encodes CASAGGEASSYNSPLHF. The full variable domain, rest sourced from reference TRBV28 and TRBJ1-6, is DVKVTQSSRYLVKRTGEKVFLECVQDMDHENMFWYRQDPGLGLRLIYFSYDVKMKEKGDIPEGYSVSREKKERFSLILESASTNQTSMYLCASAGGEASSYNSPLHFGNGTRLTVT.